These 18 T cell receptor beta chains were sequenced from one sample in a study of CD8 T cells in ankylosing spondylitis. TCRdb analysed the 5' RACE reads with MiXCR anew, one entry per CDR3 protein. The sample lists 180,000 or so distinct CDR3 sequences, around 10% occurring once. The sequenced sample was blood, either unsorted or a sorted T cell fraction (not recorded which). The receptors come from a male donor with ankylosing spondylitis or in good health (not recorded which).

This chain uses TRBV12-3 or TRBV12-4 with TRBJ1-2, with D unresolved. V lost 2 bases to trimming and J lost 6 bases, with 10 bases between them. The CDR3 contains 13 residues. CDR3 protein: CASSLQAADGYTF. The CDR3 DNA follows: TGTGCCAGCAGTTTACAGGCGGCGGATGGCTACACCTTC.

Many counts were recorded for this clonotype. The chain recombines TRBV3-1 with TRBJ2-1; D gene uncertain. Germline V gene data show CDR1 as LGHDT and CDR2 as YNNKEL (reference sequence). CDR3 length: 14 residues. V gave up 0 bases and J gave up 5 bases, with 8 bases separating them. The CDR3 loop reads CASSQDLYNNEQFF. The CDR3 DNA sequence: TGTGCCAGCAGCCAAGATCTCTACAACAATGAGCAGTTCTTC.

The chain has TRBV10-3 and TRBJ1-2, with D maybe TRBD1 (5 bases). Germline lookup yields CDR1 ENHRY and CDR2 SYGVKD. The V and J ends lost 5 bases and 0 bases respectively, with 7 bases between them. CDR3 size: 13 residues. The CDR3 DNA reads TGTGCCATCAGTTCAGGGCCTAACTATGGCTACACCTTC. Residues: CAISSGPNYGYTF.

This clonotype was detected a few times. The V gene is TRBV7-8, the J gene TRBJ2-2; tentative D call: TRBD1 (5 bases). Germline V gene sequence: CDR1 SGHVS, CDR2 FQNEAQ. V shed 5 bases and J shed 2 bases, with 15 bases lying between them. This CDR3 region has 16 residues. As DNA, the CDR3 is TGTGCCAGCAGCCCCAGAAGCACAGGAAACACCGGGGAGCTGTTTTTT. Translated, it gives CASSPRSTGNTGELFF.

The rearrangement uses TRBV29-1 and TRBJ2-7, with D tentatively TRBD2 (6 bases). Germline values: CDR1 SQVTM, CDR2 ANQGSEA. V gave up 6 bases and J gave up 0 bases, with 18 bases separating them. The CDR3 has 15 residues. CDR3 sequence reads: CSVRVSGEPSYEQYF. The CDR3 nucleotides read TGCAGCGTGAGGGTGTCGGGGGAACCCTCCTACGAGCAGTACTTC.

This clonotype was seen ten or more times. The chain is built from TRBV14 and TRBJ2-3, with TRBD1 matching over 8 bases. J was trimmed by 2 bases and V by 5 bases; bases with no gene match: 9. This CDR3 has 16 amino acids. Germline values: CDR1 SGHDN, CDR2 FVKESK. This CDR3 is CASSTRTGRITDTQYF. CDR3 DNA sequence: TGTGCCAGCAGCACTCGGACAGGGCGGATCACAGATACGCAGTATTTT. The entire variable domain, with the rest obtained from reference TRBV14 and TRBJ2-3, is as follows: EAGVTQFPSHSVIEKGQTVTLRCDPISGHDNLYWYRRVMGKEIKFLLHFVKESKQDESGMPNNRFLAERTGGTYSTLKVQPAELEDSGVYFCASSTRTGRITDTQYFGPGTRLTVL.

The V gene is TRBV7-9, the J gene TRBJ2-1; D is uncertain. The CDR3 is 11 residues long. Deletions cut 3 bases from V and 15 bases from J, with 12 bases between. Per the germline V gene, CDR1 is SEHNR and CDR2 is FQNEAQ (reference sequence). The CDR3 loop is CASSFHQLRFF. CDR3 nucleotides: TGTGCCAGCAGCTTCCACCAATTGCGGTTCTTC.

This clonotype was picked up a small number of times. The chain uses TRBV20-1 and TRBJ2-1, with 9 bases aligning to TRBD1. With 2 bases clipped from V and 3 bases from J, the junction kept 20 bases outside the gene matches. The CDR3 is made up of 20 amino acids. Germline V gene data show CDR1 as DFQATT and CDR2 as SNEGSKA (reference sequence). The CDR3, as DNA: TGCAGTGCTAGACTAGATAACGGACAGGGGACCTTCAGGATCTACAATGAGCAGTTCTTC. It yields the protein CSARLDNGQGTFRIYNEQFF.

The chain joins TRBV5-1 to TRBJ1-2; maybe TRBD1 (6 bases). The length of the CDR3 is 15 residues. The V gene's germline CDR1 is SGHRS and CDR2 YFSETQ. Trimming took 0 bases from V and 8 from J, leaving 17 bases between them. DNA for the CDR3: TGCGCCAGCAGCTTGGGAGGCCAGGGGCTAGGCGGCTACACCTTC. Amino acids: CASSLGGQGLGGYTF.

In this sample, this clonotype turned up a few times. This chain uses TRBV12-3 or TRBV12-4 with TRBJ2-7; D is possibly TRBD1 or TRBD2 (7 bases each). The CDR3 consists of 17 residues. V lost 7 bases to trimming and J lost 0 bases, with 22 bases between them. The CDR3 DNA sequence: TGTGCCAGCACTTTGAACACGGGGAGGGGGCCCTCCTACGAGCAGTACTTC. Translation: CASTLNTGRGPSYEQYF.

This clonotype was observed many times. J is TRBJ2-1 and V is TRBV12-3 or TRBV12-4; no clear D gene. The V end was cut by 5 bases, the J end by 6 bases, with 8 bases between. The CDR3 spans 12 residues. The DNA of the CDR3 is TGTGCCAGCAGTCCGGTTGGCAATGAGCAGTTCTTC. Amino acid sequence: CASSPVGNEQFF.

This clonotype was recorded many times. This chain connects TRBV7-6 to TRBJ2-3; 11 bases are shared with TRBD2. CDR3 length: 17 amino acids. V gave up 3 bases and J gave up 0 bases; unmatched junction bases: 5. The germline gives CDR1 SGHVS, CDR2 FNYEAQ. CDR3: CASSFGLAGGSTDTQYF. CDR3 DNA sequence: TGTGCCAGCAGCTTTGGTCTAGCGGGGGGAAGCACAGATACGCAGTATTTT.

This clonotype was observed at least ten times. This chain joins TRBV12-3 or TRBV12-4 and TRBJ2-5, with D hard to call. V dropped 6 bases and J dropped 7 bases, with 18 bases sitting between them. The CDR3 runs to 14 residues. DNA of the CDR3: TGTGCCAGCAGCCTCGTCGGCTTATGGGGGACCCAGTACTTC. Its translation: CASSLVGLWGTQYF.

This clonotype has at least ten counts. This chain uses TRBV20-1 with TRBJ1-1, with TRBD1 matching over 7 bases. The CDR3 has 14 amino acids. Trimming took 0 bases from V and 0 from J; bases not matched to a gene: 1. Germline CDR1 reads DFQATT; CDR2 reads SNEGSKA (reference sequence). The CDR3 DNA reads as TGCAGTGCTAGAGAGGGGACAGTGAACACTGAAGCTTTCTTT. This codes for CSAREGTVNTEAFF.

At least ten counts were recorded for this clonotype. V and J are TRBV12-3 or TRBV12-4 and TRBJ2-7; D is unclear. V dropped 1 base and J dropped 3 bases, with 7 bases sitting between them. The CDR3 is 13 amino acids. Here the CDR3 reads CASSLVPDYEQYF. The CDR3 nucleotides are TGTGCCAGCAGTTTAGTTCCAGACTACGAGCAGTACTTC.

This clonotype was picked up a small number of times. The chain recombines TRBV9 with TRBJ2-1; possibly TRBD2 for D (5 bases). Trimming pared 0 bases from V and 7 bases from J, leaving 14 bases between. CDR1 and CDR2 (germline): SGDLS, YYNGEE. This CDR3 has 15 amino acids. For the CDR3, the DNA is TGTGCCAGCAGCGTAGGTGGTAGCGTCAATAATGAGCAGTTCTTC. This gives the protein CASSVGGSVNNEQFF.

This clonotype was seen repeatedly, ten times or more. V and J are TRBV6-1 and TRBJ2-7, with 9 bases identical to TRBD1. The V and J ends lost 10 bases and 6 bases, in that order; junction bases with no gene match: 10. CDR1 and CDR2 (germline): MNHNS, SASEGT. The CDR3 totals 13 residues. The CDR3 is CATVGTGLSEQYF. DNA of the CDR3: TGTGCCACCGTCGGGACAGGGTTAAGCGAGCAGTACTTC.

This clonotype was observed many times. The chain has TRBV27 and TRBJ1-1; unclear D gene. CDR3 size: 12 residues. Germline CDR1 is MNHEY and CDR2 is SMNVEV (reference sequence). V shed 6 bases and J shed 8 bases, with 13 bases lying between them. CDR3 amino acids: CASRFRGREAFF. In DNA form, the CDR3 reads TGTGCCAGCAGATTCCGGGGTCGGGAAGCTTTCTTT.